Given below is one T cell receptor beta chain in context. The sample is drawn from a study of blood T cell repertoires in COVID-19. V dropped 5 bases and J dropped 5 bases, with 16 bases sitting between them. This CDR3 has 14 amino acids. Per germline, CDR1 SEHNR and CDR2 FQNEAQ (reference sequence). TCRdb keeps only in-frame clones here, not all; method: immunoSEQ multiplex PCR. The sample includes 350,000 or so clones, roughly 90% seen only once; the top ten take approximately 0.93%. The TCR comes from a woman aged 25 to 45 who had been exposed to COVID-19. The chain joins TRBV7-9 to TRBJ2-7; maybe TRBD1 (6 bases). The sample consisted of PBMCs or T cells enriched from blood (not recorded which). The CDR3 DNA is TGTGCCAGCAGCCCCACAGGGACCCCGGACGAGCAGTACTTC. This encodes CASSPTGTPDEQYF.